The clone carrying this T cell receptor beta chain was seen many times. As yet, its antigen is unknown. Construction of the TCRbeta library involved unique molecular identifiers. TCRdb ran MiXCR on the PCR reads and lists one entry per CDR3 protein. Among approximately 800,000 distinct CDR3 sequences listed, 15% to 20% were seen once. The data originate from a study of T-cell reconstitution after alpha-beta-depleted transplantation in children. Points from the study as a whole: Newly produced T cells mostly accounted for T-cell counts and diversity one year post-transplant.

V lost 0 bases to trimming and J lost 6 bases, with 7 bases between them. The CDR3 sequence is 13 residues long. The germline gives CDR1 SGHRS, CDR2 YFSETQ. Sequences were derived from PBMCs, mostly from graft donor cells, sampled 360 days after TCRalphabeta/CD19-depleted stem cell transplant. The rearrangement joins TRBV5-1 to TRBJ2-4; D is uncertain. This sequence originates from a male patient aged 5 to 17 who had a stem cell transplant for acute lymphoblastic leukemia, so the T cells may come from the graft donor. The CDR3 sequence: CASSLVVGNIQYF. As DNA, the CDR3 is TGCGCCAGCAGCTTGGTAGTAGGAAACATTCAGTACTTC. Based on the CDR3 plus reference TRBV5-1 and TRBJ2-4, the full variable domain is KAGVTQTPRYLIKTRGQQVTLSCSPISGHRSVSWYQQTPGQGLQFLFEYFSETQRNKGNFPGRFSGRQFSNSRSEMNVSTLELGDSALYLCASSLVVGNIQYFGAGTRLSVL.